Listed below are T cell receptor beta chains from one sample, sequenced in a study of blood T cell repertoires in COVID-19. The method was immunoSEQ multiplex PCR; TCRdb's version includes in-frame clones alone and lacks a portion of them. The table lists some 250,000 clones, 81% of them singletons. The sample consisted of peripheral blood. These receptors came from a woman aged 60-75 years with active or convalescent COVID-19. Each CDR3 is given with its conserved first and last residue. The D gene is left open where the match is weak. Clone size, where shown, is once, few, many, or a class for clones that have expanded.

>TRBJ2-1|.|TRBD1|TRBV7-9
TGTGCCAGCAGGCGGGACAGGACAACTTCAGTTGGCTACAATGAGCAGTTCTTC
CASRRDRTTSVGYNEQFF
>TRBJ2-1|.|TRBD2|TRBV6-2/TRBV6-3
TGTGCCAGCAGTTCGCCCCTAGCGGGGACCTTCAATGAGCAGTTCTTC
CASSSPLAGTFNEQFF
>TRBJ1-2|.|.|TRBV9
TGTGCCAGCAGCCCCCCGGGACATACCGCGGAAGGCTACACCTTC
CASSPPGHTAEGYTF
>TRBJ2-7|.|.|TRBV28
TGTGCCAGCAGTTTTCCGACAGCCACCTACGAGCAGTACTTC
CASSFPTATYEQYF
>TRBJ1-2|.|.|TRBV12-3/TRBV12-4
TGTGCCAGCAGACCGGGTGCACGCTATGGCTACACCTTC
CASRPGARYGYTF
>TRBJ2-7|many|.|TRBV18
TGTGCCAGCTCACCACCGAGTTCCCACGAGCAGTACTTC
CASSPPSSHEQYF
>TRBJ1-2|.|.|TRBV2
TGTGCCAGCAGTGAGGAAGAATTAGCAGGGGATTACACCTTC
CASSEEELAGDYTF
>TRBJ2-2|.|TRBD2|TRBV27
TGTGCCAGCAGTTCCCGAATGACTAGCGGGGGCGCAAACACCGGGGAGCTGTTTTTT
CASSSRMTSGGANTGELFF
>TRBJ2-1|.|.|TRBV28
TGTGCCAGCAGCCCTTCTTCGGGGGGCTGGAGTGAGCAGTTCTTC
CASSPSSGGWSEQFF
>TRBJ1-3|.|.|TRBV6-1
TGTGCCAGCAGTGCTAGGGGGACCTTTACGGGAAACACCATATATTTT
CASSARGTFTGNTIYF
>TRBJ1-5|.|.|TRBV12-5
TGTGCTAGTGGTTTCGGGGAGAGGGGCAATCAGCCCCAGCATTTT
CASGFGERGNQPQHF
>TRBJ2-2|.|.|TRBV11-2
TGTGCCAGCAGCTTAGCCCAGGGCAACACCGGGGAGCTGTTTTTT
CASSLAQGNTGELFF
>TRBJ2-2|.|.|TRBV11-2
TGTGCCAGCAGCTTAGAGTTCACGACTAACACCGGGGAGCTGTTTTTT
CASSLEFTTNTGELFF
>TRBJ2-7|.|.|TRBV2
TGTGCCAGCAAGGGGGGGGTCGTCTACGAGCAGTACTTC
CASKGGVVYEQYF
>TRBJ1-2|.|.|TRBV12-2
TGTGCAAGTCGCCTCCCCCCGAGATCAGGCCCCTATGGCTACACCTTC
CASRLPPRSGPYGYTF
>TRBJ2-7|.|TRBD1|TRBV7-9
TGTGCCAGCAGCTCCCACAGGGGACACTCCTACGAGCAGTACTTC
CASSSHRGHSYEQYF
>TRBJ1-1|.|TRBD1|TRBV6-5
TGTGCCAGCGGGAAACAGGGGGCGCGAACTGAAGCTTTCTTT
CASGKQGARTEAFF
>TRBJ1-4|.|.|TRBV5-6
TGTGCCAGCAGCTCAGGGCCAACTAATGAAAAACTGTTTTTT
CASSSGPTNEKLFF
>TRBJ1-4|.|.|TRBV27
TGTGCCAGCAGTTTAACAGGGAAGGGGTCGACAACTAATGAAAAACTGTTTTTT
CASSLTGKGSTTNEKLFF
>TRBJ2-7|.|TRBD1|TRBV19
TGTGCCAGTCCTAATCTAAAGACAGGGGGCCACGAGCAGTACTTC
CASPNLKTGGHEQYF
>TRBJ2-7|.|.|TRBV18
TGTGCCAGCTCACCACGGAGAGACAGCTCCTCCTACGAGCAGTACTTC
CASSPRRDSSSYEQYF
>TRBJ1-1|.|.|TRBV18
TGTGCCAGCTCACCAGACGGGAGAACTGAAGCTTTCTTT
CASSPDGRTEAFF
>TRBJ1-1|few|.|TRBV18
TGTGCCAGCTCATCTGGACAGAACACTGAAGCTTTCTTT
CASSSGQNTEAFF
>TRBJ1-1|.|TRBD1|TRBV19
TGTGCCACCAACCCCCAGGGGGCCACTGAAGCTTTCTTT
CATNPQGATEAFF
>TRBJ1-6|many|.|TRBV6-5
TGTGCCAGCAGCTGGCAAAGCTCCTATAATTCACCCCTCCACTTT
CASSWQSSYNSPLHF
>TRBJ2-2|.|.|TRBV6-5
TGTGCCAGCACCCTTAACTGGGAGCTGTTTTTT
CASTLNWELFF
>TRBJ1-2|.|TRBD1|TRBV5-4
TGTGCCAGCAGCTTGGATAAAGCGAGGGGGCAAGTCGGCTACACCTTC
CASSLDKARGQVGYTF